This T cell receptor (beta chain) was documented in a study of cytomegalovirus exposure and HLA in healthy donors. Study at large: The same platform as the approximately 700 first-cohort repertoires was used for the 120 or so validation repertoires, a later analysis reported.

About this clone: Its specificity is not known.

Sequenced by immunoSEQ multiplex PCR; TCRdb stores in-frame clones only, minus some. The sample records approximately 120,000 clones, approximately 94% being singletons. Study conclusions and caveats: The classifier, whose performance was assessed in both the original and validation cohorts, reportedly diagnosed cytomegalovirus status with high specificity and sensitivity. Confirmation was obtained in vitro that a few CMV-associated chains are specific for CMV antigens. First-cohort TCR clusters tended to co-occur in the roughly 130 validation repertoires, a later analysis found.

Trimming took 6 bases from V and 4 from J, leaving 18 bases between them. The germline CDR1 and CDR2 sequences are MNHEY and SVGAGI. This CDR3 is built from 15 residues. The chain joins TRBV6-5 to TRBJ2-5, with D possibly matching TRBD2 (6 bases). The sequenced material came from PBMCs. The sequence was obtained from a man aged 18 to 30 in good health and CMV-seronegative. DNA of the CDR3: TGTGCCAGCAGGCTCCAGGGAGGCGCGACAGAGACCCAGTACTTC. It codes for CASRLQGGATETQYF.